This T cell receptor beta chain was recorded in a study of T cells in Graves' hyperthyroidism and ophthalmopathy. Points from the study as a whole: Ophthalmopathy was predicted by the model a median of about 6.7 months ahead of onset. From stable hyperthyroidism, ophthalmopathy was separated by a 13 V-J model.

This clonotype came up many times. The antigen is not known. Regions amplified from RNA transcripts were the TCR beta CDR3 regions. HTBI primers were used for first-round RT-PCR of the TCR CDR3. TCRdb analysed the multiplex PCR reads with MiXCR anew, one entry per CDR3 protein. The sample contains about 840,000 distinct CDR3 sequences, 35% to 40% of which appear only once. Orbital computed tomography and thyroid ultrasound, together with serum TRAb and thyroxine and clinical symptoms, were used for diagnoses. Germline V gene lookup returns CDR1 ENHRY and CDR2 SYGVKD. V lost 3 bases to trimming and J lost 2 bases, with 8 bases between them. The CDR3 loop spans 13 amino acids.

Sequencing was done on a sample of blood. The clonotype originates from a man aged 18 to 35 with Graves' hyperthyroidism. V and J are TRBV10-3 and TRBJ2-7, with D unresolved. This CDR3 reads CAISDERTYEQYF. The CDR3 bases are TGTGCCATCAGTGATGAGAGGACCTACGAGCAGTACTTC.